Following are 23 T cell receptor beta chains from one sample sequenced in a study of CD8 T cells in Susac syndrome. RNA in amounts of roughly 0.5 to 1 ug was reverse transcribed with random hexamers. TCRdb reprocessed the immunoSEQ multiplex PCR reads with MiXCR, giving one entry per CDR3 protein. This sample has about 210,000 distinct CDR3 sequences, with less than 95% found just once. What was sequenced was CD4+ T cells from PBMCs. The source is a human donor with Susac syndrome.

The chain combines TRBV4-3 with TRBJ2-7; 10 positions agree with TRBD2. V gave up 0 bases and J gave up 5 bases; unmatched junction bases: 16. From germline, CDR1 is LGHNA and CDR2 YSLEER. This CDR3 comprises 19 residues. CDR3 in DNA: TGCGCCAGCAGCCAAGATTGGCCTAGCGGGGGCCCGAGGGAGGACGAGCAGTACTTC. This codes for CASSQDWPSGGPREDEQYF.

The chain uses TRBV3-1 and TRBJ1-1, with TRBD1 matching over 7 bases. CDR3 length equals 14 residues. Per germline, CDR1 LGHDT and CDR2 YNNKEL (reference sequence). The V segment lost 5 bases and the J segment 4 bases; nucleotides outside the gene matches: 7. The CDR3 region is CASSSDRESTEAFF. In DNA form, the CDR3 reads TGTGCCAGCAGCAGCGACAGGGAAAGCACTGAAGCTTTCTTT.

CDR3 DNA sequence: TGTGCCAGCAGTTTCGGGGGCGCGAACACTGAAGCTTTCTTT. This codes for CASSFGGANTEAFF. The V call is TRBV12-3 or TRBV12-4, the J call TRBJ1-1, with D perhaps TRBD1 (6 bases). The CDR3 totals 14 residues. Trimming left V 3 bases short and J 1 base short, with 9 bases between.

This chain uses TRBV9 with TRBJ1-4, with D hard to call. Germline V gene sequence: CDR1 SGDLS, CDR2 YYNGEE. V lost 1 base, J lost 8 bases, and 9 bases lay in between. The CDR3 consists of 13 residues. For the CDR3, the DNA is TGTGCCAGCAGCGTACTGGGAGGCGAAAAACTGTTTTTT. It is translated as CASSVLGGEKLFF. The entire variable domain, with the rest obtained from reference TRBV9 and TRBJ1-4, is as follows: DSGVTQTPKHLITATGQRVTLRCSPRSGDLSVYWYQQSLDQGLQFLIQYYNGEERAKGNILERFSAQQFPDLHSELNLSSLELGDSALYFCASSVLGGEKLFFGSGTQLSVL.

The chain uses TRBV11-1 and TRBJ2-7; D perhaps matches TRBD1 (6 bases). V was clipped by 6 bases and J by 5 bases, with 17 bases between them. In germline, CDR1 is SGHAT, CDR2 FQDESV (reference sequence). The CDR3 covers 14 residues. The DNA of the CDR3 is TGTGCCAGCAGACTGAACAGGGTTTACCACGAGCAGTACTTC. It is translated as CASRLNRVYHEQYF.

The chain carries TRBV5-1 and TRBJ2-1, with no clear D. The germline V gene encodes CDR1 SGHRS and CDR2 YFSETQ. Trimming removed 1 base from V and 5 bases from J, with 10 bases in between. The CDR3 runs to 14 residues. The CDR3 nucleotides are TGCGCCAGCAGCTTGTTGGGATCCAACAATGAGCAGTTCTTC. It codes for CASSLLGSNNEQFF.

V is TRBV24-1 and J is TRBJ2-2, with TRBD1 matching over 11 bases. CDR3 size: 18 residues. The germline CDR1 and CDR2 sequences are KGHDR and SFDVKD. V lost 4 bases, J lost 5 bases, and 11 bases stayed unmatched. CDR3 sequence reads: CATSDRSGQGDKTGELFF. The CDR3 region has the DNA TGTGCCACCAGTGACCGGTCGGGACAGGGGGATAAGACCGGGGAGCTGTTTTTT.

The chain links TRBV12-3 or TRBV12-4 to TRBJ1-1; D gene ambiguous. The CDR3 is made up of 12 amino acids. Trimming pared 7 bases from V and 6 bases from J, leaving 12 bases between. The CDR3 DNA reads TGTGCCAGCACCCCCCGGAGTTCTGAAGCTTTCTTT. Translated, it gives CASTPRSSEAFF.

CDR3 residues: CASSLAGQGIGGYTF. The CDR3 region has the DNA TGTGCCAGCAGCTTAGCGGGACAGGGAATTGGTGGCTACACCTTC. V is TRBV7-9 and J is TRBJ1-2; 9 bases fit TRBD1. After removal of 0 bases from V and 7 bases from J, the junction contained 6 bases not matched to a gene. The CDR3 runs 15 residues. CDR1 and CDR2 (germline): SEHNR, FQNEAQ (reference sequence).

This clonotype appeared once. The CDR3 DNA reads TGTGCCAGCAGCCGGGACAGGGGATATGGCACTGAAGCTTTCTTT. It encodes CASSRDRGYGTEAFF. This sequence joins TRBV7-3 and TRBJ1-1; 10 bases agree with TRBD1. Trimming took 5 bases from V and 4 from J; bases not matched to a gene: 7. Looked up from germline, CDR1 is SGHTA and CDR2 is FQGTGA. The length of the CDR3 is 15 residues.

The chain recombines TRBV6-6 with TRBJ1-5; D gene ambiguous. CDR1 and CDR2 (germline): MNHNY, SVGAGI (reference sequence). CDR3 length: 13 residues. Trimming removed 6 bases from V and 4 bases from J, with 10 bases in between. The CDR3 loop reads CASRSDRNQPQHF. CDR3 DNA sequence: TGTGCCAGCAGAAGTGACCGAAATCAGCCCCAGCATTTT.

V is TRBV2 and J is TRBJ2-2, with a weak D call TRBD1 (5 bases). CDR3 length: 14 amino acids. From germline, CDR1 is SNHLY and CDR2 FYNNEI. V was cut by 4 bases and J by 5 bases, with 11 bases left in between. The CDR3 loop reads CASSVDRSTGELFF. The CDR3 bases are TGTGCCAGCAGTGTTGACAGATCAACCGGGGAGCTGTTTTTT.

V and J are TRBV30 and TRBJ1-2; D possibly corresponds to TRBD1 (5 bases). Germline CDR1 reads GTSNPN; CDR2 reads SVGIG (reference sequence). The V gene lost 8 bases and the J gene lost 0 bases, with 7 bases spanning the gap. The CDR3 totals 11 residues. The CDR3 spells CARTSNYGYTF. As DNA, the CDR3 is TGTGCCCGGACATCTAACTATGGCTACACCTTC. Supplemented by reference TRBV30 and TRBJ1-2, the full variable domain reads SQTIHQWPATLVQPVGSPLSLECTVEGTSNPNLYWYRQAAGRGLQLLFYSVGIGQISSEVPQNLSASRPQDRQFILSSKKLLLSDSGFYLCARTSNYGYTFGSGTRLTVV.

The rearrangement links TRBV30 to TRBJ1-4; D is undetermined. This CDR3 is 14 amino acids long. CDR1 and CDR2 (germline): GTSNPN, SVGIG (reference sequence). V was cut by 2 bases and J by 0 bases, with 7 bases left in between. The CDR3 is CAWSTLSTNEKLFF. The CDR3 DNA follows: TGTGCCTGGAGTACACTTTCAACTAATGAAAAACTGTTTTTT.

V is TRBV6-2 or TRBV6-3 and J is TRBJ1-1; 9 bases are shared with TRBD1. The CDR3 has 16 residues. Germline V gene sequence: CDR1 MNHEY, CDR2 SVGEGT. The ends lost 6 bases at V and 11 bases at J; junction bases unmatched: 19. CDR3 residues: CASSPPRTGERARAFF. DNA of the CDR3: TGTGCCAGCAGCCCGCCTAGGACAGGGGAGAGAGCTCGGGCTTTCTTT.

The V gene is TRBV28, the J gene TRBJ2-2; the match to TRBD1 covers 7 bases. Germline CDR1 is MDHEN and CDR2 is SYDVKM. V lost 6 bases, J lost 4 bases, and 11 bases stayed unmatched. The CDR3 contains 16 residues. Here the CDR3 DNA reads TGTGCCAGCAGGCCCCCGGGACAGAGCCTCACCGGGGAGCTGTTTTTT. Translated, it gives CASRPPGQSLTGELFF.

The rearrangement joins TRBV5-6 to TRBJ2-1, with TRBD1 matching over 10 bases. From germline, CDR1 is SGHDT and CDR2 YYEEEE. The CDR3 is 15 amino acids. V was clipped by 2 bases and J by 6 bases; unmatched bases: 5. CDR3 loop: CASSFRGTGANEQFF. For the CDR3, the DNA is TGTGCCAGCAGCTTTCGAGGGACAGGGGCCAATGAGCAGTTCTTC.

The chain combines TRBV9 with TRBJ1-5; tentatively, D is TRBD1 (6 bases). The CDR3 sequence is 16 residues long. Germline V gene data show CDR1 as SGDLS and CDR2 as YYNGEE. Trimming shortened V by 0 bases and J by 2 bases, and 12 bases separated the two germline ends. DNA of the CDR3: TGTGCCAGCAGCGTAGATGGGGGCGCGGGCAATCAGCCCCAGCATTTT. It specifies CASSVDGGAGNQPQHF. Full variable domain (missing parts from reference TRBV9 and TRBJ1-5): DSGVTQTPKHLITATGQRVTLRCSPRSGDLSVYWYQQSLDQGLQFLIQYYNGEERAKGNILERFSAQQFPDLHSELNLSSLELGDSALYFCASSVDGGAGNQPQHFGDGTRLSIL.

CDR3 nucleotides: TGCAGTGCTAGGGAACTTGGACAGGACAACACTGAAGCTTTCTTT. Translated: CSARELGQDNTEAFF. The chain joins TRBV20-1 to TRBJ1-1, with 7 positions matching TRBD1. The germline gives CDR1 DFQATT, CDR2 SNEGSKA (reference sequence). The CDR3 runs 15 residues. The V and J ends lost 3 bases and 2 bases, in that order; junction bases with no gene match: 9.

The CDR3 spells CASSQRASGQETQYF. CDR3 in DNA: TGTGCCAGCAGCCAAAGAGCTAGCGGCCAAGAGACCCAGTACTTC. The rearrangement uses TRBV14 and TRBJ2-5; 7 nucleotides match TRBD2. Germline V gene lookup returns CDR1 SGHDN and CDR2 FVKESK. This CDR3 spans 15 amino acids. J was trimmed by 1 base and V by 2 bases; bases with no gene match: 4.

This chain links TRBV29-1 with TRBJ2-3; no firm D call. The CDR3 extends over 13 amino acids. Germline assignment: CDR1 SQVTM and CDR2 ANQGSEA. Trimming took off 4 bases at V and 2 bases at J, with 10 bases between the two ends. CDR3 region: CSVARGPTDTQYF. In nucleotides, the CDR3 is TGCAGCGTTGCCCGTGGACCCACAGATACGCAGTATTTT.

This clonotype was picked up one time. The chain links TRBV5-1 to TRBJ2-1, with D tentatively TRBD2 (6 bases). Germline CDR1 SGHRS, CDR2 YFSETQ. This CDR3 contains 14 residues. V lost 4 bases and J lost 5, with 13 bases in between. The CDR3 spells CASSPGLADNEQFF. CDR3 bases: TGCGCCAGCAGCCCGGGACTCGCAGACAATGAGCAGTTCTTC.

The chain recombines TRBV4-3 with TRBJ2-1; D gene unclear. The CDR3 consists of 16 residues. V lost 0 bases to trimming and J lost 5 bases, with 14 bases between them. The V gene's germline CDR1 is LGHNA and CDR2 YSLEER. The CDR3 is CASSQDSRRLNNEQFF. The DNA for the CDR3 is TGCGCCAGCAGCCAAGATTCGCGGCGGCTGAACAATGAGCAGTTCTTC.